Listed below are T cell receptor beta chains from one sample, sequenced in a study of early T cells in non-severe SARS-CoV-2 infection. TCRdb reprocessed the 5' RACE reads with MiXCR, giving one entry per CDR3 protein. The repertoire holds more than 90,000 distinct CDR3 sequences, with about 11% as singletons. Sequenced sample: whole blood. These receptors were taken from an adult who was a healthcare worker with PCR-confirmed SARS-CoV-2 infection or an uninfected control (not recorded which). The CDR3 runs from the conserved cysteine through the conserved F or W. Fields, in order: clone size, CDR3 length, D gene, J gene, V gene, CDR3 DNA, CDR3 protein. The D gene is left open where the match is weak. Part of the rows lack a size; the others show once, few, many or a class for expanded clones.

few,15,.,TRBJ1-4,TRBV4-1,TGCGCCAGCAGTTCCCGGGACACCACTAATGAAAAACTGTTTTTT,CASSSRDTTNEKLFF
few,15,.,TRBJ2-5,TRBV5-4,TGTGCCAGCAGCTTGAGCGGTGAAAGGAGGAAGACCCAGTACTTC,CASSLSGERRKTQYF
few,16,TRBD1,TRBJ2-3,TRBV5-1,TGCGCCAGCAGCTTGACGACAGGGGCGGTGGCAGATACGCAGTATTTT,CASSLTTGAVADTQYF
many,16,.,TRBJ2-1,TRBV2,TGTGCCAGCAGTCAGGAGCGGAGCATCTCCTACAATGAGCAGTTCTTC,CASSQERSISYNEQFF
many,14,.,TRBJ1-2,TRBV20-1,TGCAGTGCAATTCCCGGGACCTATGATGCTGGCTACACCTTC,CSAIPGTYDAGYTF
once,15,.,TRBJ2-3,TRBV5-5,TGTGCCAGCACCTACGACAGAGTGATCACAGATACGCAGTATTTT,CASTYDRVITDTQYF
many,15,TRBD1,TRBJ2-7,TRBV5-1,TGCGCCAGCAGCTTGGCTTATCAGGGGGCCGACGAGCAGTACTTC,CASSLAYQGADEQYF
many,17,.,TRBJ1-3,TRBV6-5,TGTGCCAGCAGTTACCATCCACGGGGCTCCACTGGAAACACCATATATTTT,CASSYHPRGSTGNTIYF
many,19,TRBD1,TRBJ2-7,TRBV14,TGTGCCAGCAGCCAAGGCCGATCTCCGGGACAGGGGGACTACTACGAGCAGTACTTC,CASSQGRSPGQGDYYEQYF
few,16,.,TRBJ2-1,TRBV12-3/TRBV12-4,TGTGCCAGCAGTCCTACTAGTCCCGCAGCCTACAATGAGCAGTTCTTC,CASSPTSPAAYNEQFF
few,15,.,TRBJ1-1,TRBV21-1,TGTGCCAGCAGCAAAGCAGGAGGGGGGAAGACTGAAGCTTTCTTT,CASSKAGGGKTEAFF
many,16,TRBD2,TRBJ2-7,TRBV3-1,TGTGCCAGCAGCCAAGAAGCGGGATTCAGGTCCTACGAGCAGTACTTC,CASSQEAGFRSYEQYF
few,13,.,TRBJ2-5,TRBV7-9,TGTGCCAGCGGTCTGGGGCCTCAAGAGACCCAGTACTTC,CASGLGPQETQYF
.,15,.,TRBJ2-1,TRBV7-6,TGTGCCAGCAGCTCCACGGGGGGCCGGGACAATGAGCAGTTCTTC,CASSSTGGRDNEQFF
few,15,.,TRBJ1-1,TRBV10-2,TGCGCCAGCAGTGAGGCGAAAGACGGTAACACTGAAGCTTTCTTT,CASSEAKDGNTEAFF
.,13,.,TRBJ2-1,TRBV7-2,TGTGCCAGCAGCTTAGATGGCCGGGGAAGGCAGTTCTTC,CASSLDGRGRQFF
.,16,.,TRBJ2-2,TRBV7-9,TGTGCCAGCAGCTTAGAACTTCTCGCGAACACCGGGGAGCTGTTTTTT,CASSLELLANTGELFF
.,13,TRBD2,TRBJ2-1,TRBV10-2,TGCGCCACCTCACTAGCGAACTACAATGAGCAGTTCTTC,CATSLANYNEQFF
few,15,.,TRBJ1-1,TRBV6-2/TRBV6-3,TGTGCCAGCAGTATCCCGGACAGAGACAACACTGAAGCTTTCTTT,CASSIPDRDNTEAFF
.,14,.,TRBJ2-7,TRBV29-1,TGCAGCGTTGAAGATCCCCGACAGCCCTACGAGCAGTACTTC,CSVEDPRQPYEQYF